The 14 T cell receptor beta chains below come from one sample, sequenced in a study of cytotoxic CD8 clonotypes in ibrutinib-treated CLL. The repertoire was sequenced with immunoSEQ multiplex PCR; TCRdb's copy has only in-frame clones and lacks some. This table holds over 120,000 clones, more than 70% found once. Sample: PBMCs, taken after 36 months of ibrutinib treatment. The receptor source for this set is a human donor with chronic lymphocytic leukemia.

The CDR3 region has the DNA TGTGCCTCGGCAGCGGGAGCCGGCAATGAGCAGTTCTTC. This codes for CASAAGAGNEQFF. The V and J genes are TRBV11-3 and TRBJ2-1; 8 bases line up with TRBD2. CDR1 is SGHNT and CDR2 is YENEEA in the germline V gene. The CDR3 runs to 13 residues. V trimming: 11 bases; J trimming: 6 bases; junction bases outside the gene matches: 9.

This clone was seen more than once but under ten times. This rearrangement joins TRBV4-1 to TRBJ1-2; no definite D call. Germline V gene lookup returns CDR1 MGHRA and CDR2 YSYEKL. V lost 4 bases and J lost 3, with 15 bases in between. The CDR3 length is 15 residues. The CDR3 sequence: CASSPREGSDYGYTF. The CDR3, as DNA: TGCGCCAGCAGCCCCCGTGAAGGGTCGGACTATGGCTACACCTTC.

The CDR3 DNA reads as TGTGCCAGCTCACCAGCAAGGGATCAGCCCCAGCATTTT. It codes for CASSPARDQPQHF. The chain links TRBV18 to TRBJ1-5; D unresolved. Germline V CDR1 and CDR2: KGHSH, LQKENI. Between the trimmed V and J ends, which lost 2 bases and 5 bases, there was a span of 7 bases. The CDR3 has 13 amino acids.

Only one count was recorded for this clone. V usage is TRBV5-5 and J usage is TRBJ1-5; D possibly corresponds to TRBD1 (5 bases). Between the trimmed V and J ends, which lost 2 bases and 7 bases, there was a span of 16 bases. This CDR3 region has 15 residues. Germline V CDR1 and CDR2: SGHKS, YYEKEE (reference sequence). CDR3 bases: TGTGCCAGCAGCTTTCAGGGACTTATTTTACAGCCCCAGCATTTT. Translation gives CASSFQGLILQPQHF.

This clone was picked up a small number of times. The genes are TRBV19 and TRBJ1-2; D may be TRBD1 (5 bases). V was clipped by 1 base and J by 8 bases, with 11 bases between them. Per the germline V gene, CDR1 is LNHDA and CDR2 is SQIVND (reference sequence). This CDR3 is built from 13 residues. The CDR3 sequence is CASSIVSGLGYTF. CDR3 bases: TGTGCCAGTAGTATAGTATCAGGGCTCGGCTACACCTTC.

The chain uses TRBV4-1 and TRBJ2-7; 8 bases are a match to TRBD2. The CDR3 extends over 15 amino acids. In germline, CDR1 is MGHRA, CDR2 YSYEKL. V shed 0 bases and J 5 bases; nucleotides not matched to a gene: 6. CDR3 amino acids: CASSQDRTSWNEQYF. In nucleotides, the CDR3 is TGCGCCAGCAGCCAAGACAGGACTAGCTGGAACGAGCAGTACTTC.

The J gene is TRBJ2-7, the V gene TRBV7-6; D may correspond to TRBD1 or TRBD2 (5 bases each). Germline V gives CDR1 SGHVS, CDR2 FNYEAQ. There are 15 residues in the CDR3. Trimming took off 5 bases at V and 2 bases at J, with 16 bases between the two ends. CDR3 in DNA: TGTGCCAGCAGCAGGGACGGATGGGAACCCTACGAGCAGTACTTC. Translation: CASSRDGWEPYEQYF.

The rearrangement links TRBV19 to TRBJ2-7; D is perhaps TRBD1 (5 bases). The CDR3 is 12 residues long. Trimming stripped 3 bases from V and 6 bases from J, with 9 bases between. CDR1 is LNHDA and CDR2 is SQIVND in the germline V gene (reference sequence). CDR3 coding DNA: TGTGCCAGTAGTATTGTGGGGCGCGAGCAGTACTTC. Translation: CASSIVGREQYF. Complete variable domain (other parts from reference TRBV19 and TRBJ2-7): DGGITQSPKYLFRKEGQNVTLSCEQNLNHDAMYWYRQDPGQGLRLIYYSQIVNDFQKGDIAEGYSVSREKKESFPLTVTSAQKNPTAFYLCASSIVGREQYFGPGTRLTVT.

This clone was seen only a few times. The chain couples TRBV10-3 to TRBJ1-1; D gene unclear. Germline V gene lookup returns CDR1 ENHRY and CDR2 SYGVKD. V was shortened by 2 bases and J by 3 bases, with 7 bases between the two germline ends. The length of the CDR3 is 13 residues. CDR3: CAISERQYTEAFF. The CDR3 bases are TGTGCCATCAGTGAGAGGCAATACACTGAAGCTTTCTTT.

The chain links TRBV4-1 to TRBJ2-2; 11 bases are a match to TRBD1. Per the germline V gene, CDR1 is MGHRA and CDR2 is YSYEKL. The CDR3 runs to 14 residues. V lost 4 bases to trimming and J lost 13 bases; unmatched junction nucleotides: 8. CDR3 coding DNA: TGCGCCAGCAGCCTCCAGGACAGGGGGCCGGGGCTGTTTTTT. This translates into CASSLQDRGPGLFF.

This chain connects TRBV30 to TRBJ2-3, with TRBD2 as a possible D gene (7 bases). Per the germline V gene, CDR1 is GTSNPN and CDR2 is SVGIG (reference sequence). The length of the CDR3 is 14 residues. The V end was cut by 0 bases, the J end by 3 bases, with 10 bases between. Here the CDR3 DNA reads TGTGCCTGGAGTGTAGGGGGAGGGACAGATACGCAGTATTTT. Translating gives CAWSVGGGTDTQYF.

This chain connects TRBV27 to TRBJ1-4; 8 positions match TRBD1. Germline V gene lookup returns CDR1 MNHEY and CDR2 SMNVEV (reference sequence). The junction had 11 bases not matched to a gene; V was cut back by 2 bases and J by 6 bases. This CDR3 region has 17 residues. CDR3 nucleotides: TGTGCCAGCAGTTTAAGTTTCGGGACAGGAATCTATGAAAAACTGTTTTTT. It specifies CASSLSFGTGIYEKLFF.

V gene TRBV9 combines with J gene TRBJ2-1, with 9 bases aligning to TRBD2. With 0 bases clipped from V and 9 bases from J, the junction kept 7 bases outside the gene matches. Looked up from germline, CDR1 is SGDLS and CDR2 is YYNGEE. There are 15 residues in the CDR3. The CDR3 coding sequence is TGTGCCAGCAGCGTAGGTTTAGCGGGAGAAGGTGAGCAGTTCTTC. Translating it yields CASSVGLAGEGEQFF.

The gene calls are TRBV5-1 and TRBJ1-3; D might be TRBD1 (6 bases). This CDR3 has 16 amino acids. Germline CDR1 SGHRS, CDR2 YFSETQ. Trimming cost V 4 bases and J 0 bases, with 14 bases left between them. In DNA, the CDR3 is TGCGCCAGCAGCCTGATGGCAGGGGTCTCTGGAAACACCATATATTTT. This encodes CASSLMAGVSGNTIYF.